Listed here are 29 T cell receptor beta chains from one sample, sequenced in a study of T-cell reconstitution after alpha-beta-depleted transplantation in children. Preparing the TCRbeta library involved the use of unique molecular identifiers. MiXCR, applied by TCRdb to the PCR reads, yields one record per CDR3 protein. Of 450,000 to 700,000 distinct CDR3 sequences in the sample, about a quarter were seen once. Specimen: PBMCs, collected before TCRalphabeta/CD19-depleted stem cell transplant. The receptor source for this set is a boy under two years old with Wiskott-Aldrich syndrome, due to receive a stem cell transplant.

The V and J genes are TRBV5-1 and TRBJ2-2; D could derive from TRBD1 or TRBD2 (6 bases each). This CDR3 has 16 residues. Germline-derived CDR1 and CDR2 are SGHRS and YFSETQ. Trimming removed 2 bases from V and 4 bases from J, with 15 bases in between. CDR3 in amino acids: CASSFYGGESTGELFF. The CDR3 DNA reads TGCGCCAGCAGCTTTTACGGGGGCGAAAGCACCGGGGAGCTGTTTTTT. Based on the CDR3 plus reference TRBV5-1 and TRBJ2-2, the full variable domain is KAGVTQTPRYLIKTRGQQVTLSCSPISGHRSVSWYQQTPGQGLQFLFEYFSETQRNKGNFPGRFSGRQFSNSRSEMNVSTLELGDSALYLCASSFYGGESTGELFFGEGSRLTVL.

V usage is TRBV7-3 and J usage is TRBJ2-7, with D perhaps matching TRBD1 or TRBD2 (5 bases each). The CDR3 contains 13 residues. The ends were cut back, 5 bases at V and 3 bases at J, with 11 bases in the middle. The germline V gene encodes CDR1 SGHTA and CDR2 FQGTGA. For the CDR3, the DNA is TGTGCCAGCAGCGCACGGGACGGCTACGAGCAGTACTTC. Translated: CASSARDGYEQYF. Full variable domain (outside the CDR3, taken from reference TRBV7-3 and TRBJ2-7): GAGVSQTPSNKVTEKGKYVELRCDPISGHTALYWYRQSLGQGPEFLIYFQGTGAADDSGLPNDRFFAVRPEGSVSTLKIQRTERGDSAVYLCASSARDGYEQYFGPGTRLTVT.

CDR3 region: CASSLGQGTINTEAFF. CDR3 DNA sequence: TGTGCCAGCAGCCTAGGCCAGGGGACTATTAACACTGAAGCTTTCTTT. The chain is built from TRBV7-6 and TRBJ1-1, with D maybe TRBD1 (6 bases). The CDR3 runs 16 residues. Deletions cut 5 bases from V and 2 bases from J, with 18 bases between. CDR1 and CDR2 (germline): SGHVS, FNYEAQ.

V is TRBV27 and J is TRBJ2-1; unclear D gene. Germline V gene sequence: CDR1 MNHEY, CDR2 SMNVEV (reference sequence). The CDR3 has 14 amino acids. The V end lost 6 bases, the J end lost 7 bases, and 16 bases lay between the germline ends. In DNA, the CDR3 is TGTGCCAGCAGCCCCAGGCGCGCCAAGAATGAGCAGTTCTTC. It codes for CASSPRRAKNEQFF.

The chain combines TRBV28 with TRBJ2-7, with 7 bases aligning to TRBD2. CDR1 is MDHEN and CDR2 is SYDVKM in the germline V gene. The CDR3 loop spans 13 amino acids. J lost 6 bases, V lost 2 bases, and 4 bases had no gene match. Here the CDR3 DNA reads TGTGCCAGCAGTTTAGGGGGGGTAGGCGAGCAGTACTTC. Protein sequence: CASSLGGVGEQYF.

This clonotype was counted only a few times. The J gene is TRBJ1-6, the V gene TRBV12-3 or TRBV12-4, with D uncertain. The CDR3 length is 14 residues. V dropped 8 bases and J dropped 2 bases, with 10 bases sitting between them. This CDR3 is CASGKSAYNSPLHF. Here the CDR3 DNA reads TGTGCCAGCGGGAAATCGGCCTATAATTCACCCCTCCACTTT.

This clonotype turned up a few times. CDR3 coding DNA: TGTGCCAGCAGCCAACGTAGAGGGGGCTACGAGCAGTACTTC. As protein: CASSQRRGGYEQYF. V usage is TRBV14 and J usage is TRBJ2-7; D might be TRBD1 (6 bases). V dropped 2 bases and J dropped 3 bases, with 11 bases sitting between them. The germline V gene encodes CDR1 SGHDN and CDR2 FVKESK. CDR3 length: 14 residues.

This clonotype was seen a handful of times. The V call is TRBV27, the J call TRBJ2-2, with D uncertain. This CDR3 is built from 15 residues. Per germline, CDR1 MNHEY and CDR2 SMNVEV (reference sequence). V lost 1 base and J 3 bases, leaving 9 bases between the germline ends. This chain's CDR3 is CASSLFGSDTGELFF. The CDR3 region has the DNA TGTGCCAGCAGTTTATTTGGGTCGGACACCGGGGAGCTGTTTTTT.

In DNA, the CDR3 is TGCAGTGCTCTAAATGGTGGCGGCTACACCTTC. This encodes CSALNGGGYTF. This chain links TRBV20-1 with TRBJ1-2; D ambiguous. The CDR3 is 11 residues long. The germline CDR1 and CDR2 sequences are DFQATT and SNEGSKA (reference sequence). V was trimmed by 5 bases and J by 8 bases, leaving 12 bases between them.

This chain connects TRBV3-1 to TRBJ1-5; 9 nucleotides match TRBD1. This CDR3 is 14 amino acids long. Trimming cost V 5 bases and J 5 bases; bases outside gene matches: 4. Germline V gives CDR1 LGHDT, CDR2 YNNKEL (reference sequence). CDR3 coding DNA: TGTGCCAGCAGCGTACAGGGGGCCGATCAGCCCCAGCATTTT. This encodes CASSVQGADQPQHF. Filled out from reference TRBV3-1 and TRBJ1-5, the complete variable domain reads DTAVSQTPKYLVTQMGNDKSIKCEQNLGHDTMYWYKQDSKKFLKIMFSYNNKELIINETVPNRFSPKSPDKAHLNLHINSLELGDSAVYFCASSVQGADQPQHFGDGTRLSIL.

The V and J genes are TRBV7-2 and TRBJ2-1; TRBD2 matches 12 bases. Trimming removed 5 bases from V and 14 bases from J; junction bases left unmatched: 7. Germline V gene sequence: CDR1 SGHTA, CDR2 FQGNSA. The CDR3 runs to 13 residues. CDR3 region: CASSPTTSGRKFF. CDR3 in DNA: TGTGCCAGCAGCCCCACCACTAGCGGGAGGAAGTTCTTC.

The chain is built from TRBV5-1 and TRBJ2-1, with TRBD2 matching over 7 bases. The CDR3 totals 16 residues. The ends lost 4 bases at V and 9 bases at J; junction bases unmatched: 16. Per germline, CDR1 SGHRS and CDR2 YFSETQ. CDR3 DNA: TGCGCCAGCAGCCCGGGGTGGGGTAGCGGGTCAGGTGAGCAGTTCTTC. Translating it yields CASSPGWGSGSGEQFF.

The chain employs TRBV20-1 and TRBJ1-4, with D unresolved. The V and J ends lost 0 bases and 6 bases respectively, with 8 bases between them. The CDR3 has 13 residues. CDR1 is DFQATT and CDR2 is SNEGSKA in the germline V gene (reference sequence). Here the CDR3 reads CSARDPRDEKLFF. For the CDR3, the DNA is TGCAGTGCTAGAGATCCGCGAGATGAAAAACTGTTTTTT.

The chain is built from TRBV5-6 and TRBJ2-1; 8 nucleotides align to TRBD1. J was trimmed by 8 bases and V by 3 bases; bases with no gene match: 13. Germline CDR1 and CDR2: SGHDT and YYEEEE. CDR3 length equals 16 residues. This chain's CDR3 is CASSSKGRGLSDEQFF. For the CDR3, the DNA is TGTGCCAGCAGCTCCAAGGGCAGGGGGCTGTCAGATGAGCAGTTCTTC. The full variable domain, rest sourced from reference TRBV5-6 and TRBJ2-1, is DAGVTQSPTHLIKTRGQQVTLRCSPKSGHDTVSWYQQALGQGPQFIFQYYEEEERQRGNFPDRFSGHQFPNYSSELNVNALLLGDSALYLCASSSKGRGLSDEQFFGPGTRLTVL.

This clonotype was seen only a few times. The chain couples TRBV7-9 to TRBJ2-2, with D tentatively TRBD1 (5 bases). CDR1 SEHNR and CDR2 FQNEAQ come from the germline V gene (reference sequence). This CDR3 region has 17 residues. V gave up 5 bases and J gave up 1 base, with 17 bases separating them. The CDR3 coding sequence is TGTGCCAGCAGCCCCGGTTGGGGCAGCGAGAACACCGGGGAGCTGTTTTTT. Protein sequence: CASSPGWGSENTGELFF. Looking up the rest from reference TRBV7-9 and TRBJ2-2 gives the full variable domain: DTGVSQNPRHKITKRGQNVTFRCDPISEHNRLYWYRQTLGQGPEFLTYFQNEAQLEKSRLLSDRFSAERPKGSFSTLEIQRTEQGDSAMYLCASSPGWGSENTGELFFGEGSRLTVL.

The chain has TRBV18 and TRBJ1-1; 9 bases align to TRBD1. The CDR3 sequence is 14 residues long. Per the germline V gene, CDR1 is KGHSH and CDR2 is LQKENI. V dropped 5 bases and J dropped 4; count of bases not matched to a gene: 5. The CDR3 reads CASSTTGGTTEAFF. The CDR3 nucleotides read TGTGCCAGCTCAACGACAGGGGGGACCACTGAAGCTTTCTTT. The complete variable domain, with remaining parts taken from reference TRBV18 and TRBJ1-1, reads NAGVMQNPRHLVRRRGQEARLRCSPMKGHSHVYWYRQLPEEGLKFMVYLQKENIIDESGMPKERFSAEFPKEGPSILRIQQVVRGDSAAYFCASSTTGGTTEAFFGQGTRLTVV.

V gene TRBV7-6 combines with J gene TRBJ2-7; 7 nucleotides match TRBD1. The CDR3 is made up of 20 amino acids. V lost 4 bases and J lost 3; bases outside the gene matches: 24. Germline CDR1 and CDR2: SGHVS and FNYEAQ. The CDR3 here is CASSSRGRQGLSALDYEQYF. CDR3 DNA: TGTGCCAGCAGCTCAAGAGGGAGACAGGGCCTAAGTGCTCTCGACTACGAGCAGTACTTC.

This clonotype was seen only a few times. V and J are TRBV2 and TRBJ1-1; no clear D gene. CDR3 size: 15 residues. Germline-derived CDR1 and CDR2 are SNHLY and FYNNEI. Trimming pared 2 bases from V and 4 bases from J, leaving 14 bases between. CDR3 residues: CASSELGGLGTEAFF. The CDR3 DNA sequence: TGTGCCAGCAGTGAATTAGGAGGACTGGGCACTGAAGCTTTCTTT.

This clonotype was counted a few times. The chain has TRBV5-1 and TRBJ2-7; 10 positions agree with TRBD2. The CDR3 is 15 residues long. The V segment lost 1 base and the J segment 5 bases; nucleotides outside the gene matches: 6. Germline CDR1 is SGHRS and CDR2 is YFSETQ. The DNA for the CDR3 is TGCGCCAGCAGCTTGAGTCTAGCGGGAGAGAACGAGCAGTACTTC. It translates to CASSLSLAGENEQYF.

The chain carries TRBV20-1 and TRBJ2-2; the match to TRBD2 covers 16 bases. The length of the CDR3 is 18 residues. Trimming cost V 1 base and J 2 bases; bases outside gene matches: 4. Germline CDR1 and CDR2: DFQATT and SNEGSKA (reference sequence). The CDR3 DNA is TGCAGTGCTAGAGTGGGGACTAGCGGGAGGGCCAACACCGGGGAGCTGTTTTTT. This gives the protein CSARVGTSGRANTGELFF.

This clonotype was found a few times. The chain uses TRBV5-1 and TRBJ2-5; D is undetermined. V lost 4 bases to trimming and J lost 3 bases, with 4 bases between them. Germline V gene sequence: CDR1 SGHRS, CDR2 YFSETQ. The CDR3 sequence is 11 residues long. In nucleotides, the CDR3 is TGCGCCAGCAGCGCGGAAGAGACCCAGTACTTC. It is translated as CASSAEETQYF.

This clonotype was counted between two and nine times. CDR3 DNA sequence: TGTGCCAGCAGTTTATCAGCGGGAGGGGCCCACAATGAGCAGTTCTTC. Translating it yields CASSLSAGGAHNEQFF. The chain has TRBV12-3 or TRBV12-4 and TRBJ2-1, with TRBD2 matching 10 bases. The CDR3 consists of 16 residues. Trimming removed 2 bases from V and 5 bases from J; junction bases left unmatched: 6.

This clonotype was observed a few times. V and J are TRBV12-3 or TRBV12-4 and TRBJ2-5; tentative D call: TRBD2 (5 bases). CDR3 length: 16 amino acids. V dropped 5 bases and J dropped 0 bases, with 16 bases sitting between them. The CDR3 DNA follows: TGTGCCAGCAGTCCTTACAATCTAGCAGACCAAGAGACCCAGTACTTC. It codes for CASSPYNLADQETQYF.

This clonotype was seen only a few times. The V and J genes are TRBV15 and TRBJ2-5, with TRBD2 matching 12 bases. Germline CDR1 LNHNV, CDR2 YYDKDF (reference sequence). V shed 3 bases, J shed 4 bases, and the junction held 3 bases outside the gene matches. CDR3 length: 15 amino acids. The CDR3 DNA reads as TGTGCCACCAGCAGTTCTAGCGGGAGGGGAGAGACCCAGTACTTC. Translating it yields CATSSSSGRGETQYF.

This chain uses TRBV18 with TRBJ2-1; 7 bases agree with TRBD1. The junction had 4 bases not matched to a gene; V was cut back by 1 base and J by 4 bases. This CDR3 is 15 amino acids long. Germline CDR1 is KGHSH and CDR2 is LQKENI. The CDR3 region has the DNA TGTGCCAGCTCACCACTTGGGGACAGTTACAATGAGCAGTTCTTC. Translating gives CASSPLGDSYNEQFF.

This clonotype was seen a few times. CDR3 region: CASRNGVGNTEAFF. For the CDR3, the DNA is TGTGCCAGCAGGAATGGAGTGGGGAACACTGAAGCTTTCTTT. This sequence joins TRBV25-1 and TRBJ1-1; D remains ambiguous. Germline CDR1 and CDR2: MGHDK and SYGVNS. The CDR3 runs 14 residues. V lost 6 bases and J lost 1, with 12 bases in between.

The genes are TRBV5-1 and TRBJ1-5; D is unresolved. Germline V CDR1 and CDR2: SGHRS, YFSETQ. The CDR3 runs to 17 residues. V dropped 1 base and J dropped 2 bases, with 16 bases sitting between them. The CDR3 sequence: CASSLTPRRGRNQPQHF. The CDR3 DNA sequence: TGCGCCAGCAGCTTGACCCCCCGGAGAGGTCGCAATCAGCCCCAGCATTTT.

This chain links TRBV5-5 with TRBJ2-6, with 9 bases matching TRBD1. CDR1 and CDR2 (germline): SGHKS, YYEKEE (reference sequence). Trimming took 4 bases from V and 1 from J; bases not matched to a gene: 6. This CDR3 contains 17 residues. Here the CDR3 reads CASSPGTGKSGANVLTF. The CDR3 DNA reads as TGTGCCAGCAGCCCCGGGACAGGGAAATCTGGGGCCAACGTCCTGACTTTC.

The chain couples TRBV12-3 or TRBV12-4 to TRBJ1-2; D not resolved. The V end was cut by 5 bases, the J end by 1 base, with 14 bases between. The CDR3 has 15 residues. The CDR3 region has the DNA TGTGCCAGCAGTCCCGGTCGGGGTTTTAACTATGGCTACACCTTC. It codes for CASSPGRGFNYGYTF.